This T cell receptor (beta chain) was sequenced during a study of cytomegalovirus exposure and HLA in healthy donors. In the study overall: Inside one of the first data releases sat some 93 million unique TCRs taken from HLA-typed donors. General study points: The authors assumed roughly uniform sequencing depth across donors for presence/absence analyses. Researchers reported that a few CMV-associated chains were confirmed in vitro as CMV antigen-specific. The study listed about 150 cytomegalovirus-associated TCR beta chains.

On this clone: The antigen is not known.

The CDR3 sequence is 14 residues long. Germline CDR1 and CDR2: SNHLY and FYNNEI. Trimming stripped 8 bases from V and 5 bases from J, with 19 bases between. Primers included in the PCR were 60 Vbeta and 13 Jbeta primers. The data were produced by immunoSEQ multiplex PCR, yet TCRdb's version contains in-frame clones alone and is incomplete. The sample's table shows some 96,000 clones. This chain connects TRBV2 to TRBJ2-7; a possible D gene is TRBD1 (6 bases). The sample was PBMCs. This clonotype originated in a woman younger than 45 in good health and CMV-seronegative. The CDR3 DNA reads as TGTGCCAGCCCCCGCCGGGACACTTCGCACGAGCAGTACTTC. Translating it yields CASPRRDTSHEQYF.